Listed below are T cell receptor beta chains from one sample, sequenced in a study of beta chain features in type 1 diabetes. Sequencing was performed with immunoSEQ multiplex PCR; in TCRdb, only in-frame clones are kept and a portion is missing. The sample consists of a few hundred thousand clones, more than 13% of them appearing once. Sequences were obtained from naive CD4+ T cells from blood. These receptors all come from a woman between 18 and 29 years old in good health. The CDR3 runs from the conserved cysteine through the conserved F or W. The D gene is left open where the match is weak. Size tells how often a clone was seen (once, few, many) or the class of an expanded clone, and some rows leave it out.

j_call v_call d_call clone_size cdr3_aa cdr3_nt
TRBJ2-7 TRBV20-1 . . CSASLFDEQYF TGCAGTGCGTCTCTTTTCGACGAGCAGTACTTC
TRBJ2-7 TRBV18 . . CASSPPSQGQYF TGTGCCAGCTCACCACCTTCACAGGGGCAGTACTTC
TRBJ1-2 TRBV5-1 . . CASSLPGTNYGYTF TGCGCCAGCAGCTTGCCAGGGACTAACTATGGCTACACCTTC
TRBJ1-5 TRBV30 TRBD1 . CAWAVRDRGLKGNQPQHF TGTGCCTGGGCCGTCCGGGACAGGGGGTTGAAGGGCAATCAGCCCCAGCATTTT
TRBJ1-5 TRBV4-3 . few CASSQDLAQPQHF TGCGCCAGCAGCCAAGATCTGGCTCAGCCCCAGCATTTT
TRBJ2-1 TRBV7-9 TRBD2 few CASSGRRESYNEQFF TGTGCCAGCAGCGGGCGGCGGGAGTCCTACAATGAGCAGTTCTTC
TRBJ2-1 TRBV6-6 TRBD2 . CASSYSPSGSYNEQFF TGTGCCAGCAGTTACTCCCCCAGCGGGAGCTACAATGAGCAGTTCTTC
TRBJ2-1 TRBV18 TRBD1 few CASSPPAGQGFHNEQFF TGTGCCAGCTCACCACCAGCCGGACAGGGGTTTCACAATGAGCAGTTCTTC
TRBJ2-6 TRBV30 . . CAWSPSGFGNGANVLTF .
TRBJ2-7 TRBV19 . . CASSPGQIYEQYF TGTGCCAGTAGTCCCGGACAGATCTACGAGCAGTACTTC
TRBJ2-7 TRBV28 TRBD1 . CASLPPGQGKERYF TGTGCCTCCCTCCCCCCGGGACAGGGTAAGGAGCGGTACTTC
TRBJ1-1 TRBV7-2 . few CASSQGQYRTEAFF TGTGCCAGCAGCCAGGGTCAGTATAGGACTGAAGCTTTCTTT
TRBJ1-1 TRBV29-1 . few CSVVGQLNTEAFF TGCAGCGTTGTAGGACAGTTGAACACTGAAGCTTTCTTT
TRBJ2-4 TRBV25-1 TRBD1 few CASSPRGLQAKNIQYF TGTGCCAGCAGTCCAAGGGGGCTCCAAGCCAAAAACATTCAGTACTTC
TRBJ2-1 TRBV7-9 TRBD1 . CASIGTGMNEQFF TGTGCCAGCATCGGGACAGGCATGAATGAGCAGTTCTTC
TRBJ2-5 TRBV9 TRBD2 . CASSPGRARETQYF TGTGCCAGCAGCCCGGGGAGGGCCCGGGAGACCCAGTACTTC
TRBJ2-7 TRBV28 TRBD1 few CASSFPGGASYEQYF TGTGCCAGCAGTTTTCCAGGGGGCGCGTCCTACGAGCAGTACTTC
TRBJ2-5 TRBV25-1 . few CASSDGGLETQYF TGTGCCAGCAGTGACGGCGGGCTAGAGACCCAGTACTTC
TRBJ2-7 TRBV13 TRBD1 few CASRRSGTGSDEQYF TGTGCCAGCAGACGTTCCGGGACAGGGTCCGACGAGCAGTACTTC
TRBJ2-2 TRBV20-1 . few CSARAPGELFF TGCAGTGCTAGGGCCCCCGGGGAGCTGTTTTTT
TRBJ2-7 TRBV30 TRBD2 . CAWNLAGGIEQYF TGTGCCTGGAATCTAGCGGGAGGAATCGAGCAGTACTTC
TRBJ1-4 TRBV6-6 . few CASSAGEKLFF TGTGCCAGCAGCGCCGGGGAAAAACTGTTTTTT
TRBJ2-1 TRBV7-9 . . CASSSLGEQFF TGTGCCAGCAGCTCCCTCGGTGAGCAGTTCTTC
TRBJ2-2 TRBV15 . few CATRSQGPGELFF TGTGCCACCAGATCCCAGGGTCCCGGGGAGCTGTTTTTT
TRBJ2-3 TRBV2 TRBD2 few CASSLRGTTRTDTQYF TGTGCCAGCAGTCTGCGGGGGACTACCCGCACAGATACGCAGTATTTT
TRBJ1-2 TRBV2 TRBD1 few CASSEGTGYGYTF TGTGCCAGCAGTGAGGGGACAGGGTATGGCTACACCTTC
TRBJ2-1 TRBV6-5 TRBD2 . CASSFGRAANEQFF TGTGCCAGCAGTTTCGGGAGGGCCGCCAATGAGCAGTTCTTC
TRBJ1-1 TRBV5-1 . . CASSTALFVNTEAFF TGCGCCAGCAGCACAGCCTTGTTCGTGAACACTGAAGCTTTCTTT
TRBJ1-4 TRBV11-1 . few CASSQNGGKLFF TGTGCCAGCAGCCAGAACGGGGGAAAACTGTTTTTT
TRBJ1-5 TRBV11-1 . . CASSLVGGSGYQPQHF TGTGCCAGCAGCTTAGTCGGCGGGTCCGGATATCAGCCCCAGCATTTT
TRBJ1-5 TRBV30 . . CAWSYRGDQPQHF TGTGCCTGGAGTTACCGGGGAGATCAGCCCCAGCATTTT
TRBJ1-2 TRBV18 . few CASSPQSPAGGYTF TGTGCCAGCTCACCACAAAGTCCCGCCGGGGGCTACACCTTC
TRBJ2-4 TRBV28 TRBD2 few CASSPGTSGKYIQYF TGTGCCAGCAGTCCCGGGACTAGCGGGAAGTACATTCAGTACTTC
TRBJ2-1 TRBV4-3 TRBD1 . CASSHDRGPYNEQFF TGCGCCAGCAGCCATGACAGGGGCCCCTACAATGAGCAGTTCTTC
TRBJ2-7 TRBV7-2 TRBD1 few CASSRARDRGGEQYF TGTGCCAGCAGCCGAGCCCGGGACAGAGGAGGCGAGCAGTACTTC
TRBJ2-1 TRBV5-1 . . CASSLGSGSYNEQFF TGCGCCAGCAGCTTAGGGAGCGGCTCCTACAATGAGCAGTTCTTC
TRBJ2-6 TRBV29-1 TRBD1 few CSIGYRGRWGANVLTF TGCAGCATTGGTTACAGGGGGCGGTGGGGGGCCAACGTCCTGACTTTC
TRBJ2-7 TRBV19 TRBD2 . CASSWSTSGRHYEQYF TGTGCCAGTAGTTGGAGCACTAGCGGGAGACACTACGAGCAGTACTTC
TRBJ2-1 TRBV4-2 . . CASSQGNFRGEQFF TGTGCCAGCAGCCAAGGAAATTTTCGGGGTGAGCAGTTCTTC
TRBJ2-2 TRBV9 TRBD2 few CASSARLAGVSGELFF TGTGCCAGCAGCGCCAGACTAGCGGGAGTATCCGGGGAGCTGTTTTTT
TRBJ2-6 TRBV11-2 . few CASSTRWANVLTF TGTGCCAGCAGCACTAGGTGGGCCAACGTCCTGACTTTC
TRBJ2-1 TRBV7-9 . . CASSNGQAYNEQFF TGTGCCAGCAGCAACGGTCAGGCCTACAATGAGCAGTTCTTC
TRBJ1-2 TRBV15 TRBD1 few CATSPQAGGYGYTF TGTGCCACCAGTCCTCAGGCAGGGGGCTATGGCTACACCTTC
TRBJ2-1 TRBV6-4 TRBD2 . CASSDGTSGNHEQFF TGTGCCAGCAGTGACGGGACTAGCGGGAACCATGAGCAGTTCTTC
TRBJ2-3 TRBV25-1 . . CASSEPGRPADTQYF TGTGCCAGCAGTGAACCCGGGAGACCCGCGGATACGCAGTATTTT
TRBJ2-2 TRBV5-4 . few CASTSGSEGTGELFF TGTGCCAGCACGAGTGGCAGCGAGGGCACCGGGGAGCTGTTTTTT
TRBJ1-5 TRBV6-5 . few CASRSSGREPQHF TGTGCCAGCAGAAGCTCGGGTCGGGAGCCCCAGCATTTT
TRBJ1-1 TRBV30 . . CAWSREQGVTEAFF TGTGCCTGGAGTAGGGAACAGGGTGTCACTGAAGCTTTCTTT
TRBJ2-1 TRBV5-1 TRBD2 few CASSLAVAGGLSSYNEQFF TGCGCCAGCAGCTTGGCCGTAGCGGGAGGTCTATCCTCCTACAATGAGCAGTTCTTC
TRBJ2-7 TRBV5-1 . . CASSLELRRVGEQYF TGCGCCAGCAGCTTGGAATTGCGGAGGGTCGGGGAGCAGTACTTC
TRBJ2-5 TRBV29-1 . . CSVVGTLTLETQYF TGCAGCGTAGTCGGGACACTTACCCTCGAGACCCAGTACTTC
TRBJ2-7 TRBV28 . . CASSTYRVSYEQYF TGTGCCAGCAGTACCTACAGGGTATCCTACGAGCAGTACTTC
TRBJ2-5 TRBV7-9 . few CASSSKETQYF TGTGCCAGCAGCTCCAAAGAGACCCAGTACTTC
TRBJ1-1 TRBV28 TRBD1 few CASSLDPGGAAFF TGTGCCAGCAGTTTAGATCCAGGGGGCGCAGCTTTCTTT
TRBJ2-5 TRBV2 . few CASTRLSLETQYF TGTGCCAGCACGAGACTTTCATTAGAGACCCAGTACTTC
TRBJ2-1 TRBV28 TRBD1 . CASSRQGVRGEQFF TGTGCCAGCAGTAGACAGGGGGTCCGGGGTGAGCAGTTCTTC
TRBJ2-3 TRBV9 TRBD2 once CASSIRLAGGVTDTQYF TGTGCCAGCAGCATACGACTAGCGGGAGGTGTGACAGATACGCAGTATTTT
TRBJ2-7 TRBV30 . . CAWSTGQRTYEQYF TGTGCCTGGAGTACCGGACAGAGAACTTACGAGCAGTACTTC
TRBJ2-5 TRBV30 . . CAWRWGSNPQETQYF TGTGCCTGGAGATGGGGCAGCAATCCCCAAGAGACCCAGTACTTC